The clone carrying this T cell receptor (beta chain) has a handful of counts. The sample belongs to a study of blood T cells in healthy people across ages. Alongside a J-beta primer mix, a sample-barcoded 5' primer served in a second PCR lasting about 7 to 11 cycles. TCRdb ran MiXCR on the 5' RACE reads and lists one entry per CDR3 protein. Among about 770,000 distinct CDR3 sequences listed, 40% to 50% were seen once. The CDR3 covers 13 residues. Sample: blood. The chain links TRBV21-1 to TRBJ2-5; no check of the table's D call, TRBD1, against the DNA was made. TRBV21-1 is noted as a pseudogene. This receptor was obtained from a man in his fifties or sixties in good health. The CDR3 region has the DNA TGTGCCAGTGACATGGACAGAAAAGAGACCCAGTACTTC. Amino acids: CASDMDRKETQYF.